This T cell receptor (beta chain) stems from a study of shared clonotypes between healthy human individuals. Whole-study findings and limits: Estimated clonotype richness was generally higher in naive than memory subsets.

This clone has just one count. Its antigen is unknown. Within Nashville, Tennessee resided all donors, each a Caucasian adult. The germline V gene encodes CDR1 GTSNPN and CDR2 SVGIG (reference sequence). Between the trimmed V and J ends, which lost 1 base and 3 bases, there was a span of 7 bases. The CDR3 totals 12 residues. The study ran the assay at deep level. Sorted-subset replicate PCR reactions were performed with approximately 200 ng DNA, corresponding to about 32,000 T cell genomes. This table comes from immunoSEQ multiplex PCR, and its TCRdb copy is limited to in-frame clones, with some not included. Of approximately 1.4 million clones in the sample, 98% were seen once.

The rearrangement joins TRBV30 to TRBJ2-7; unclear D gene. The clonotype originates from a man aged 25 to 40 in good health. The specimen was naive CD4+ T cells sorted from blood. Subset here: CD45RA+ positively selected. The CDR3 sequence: CAWSAAVYEQYF. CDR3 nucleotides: TGTGCCTGGAGTGCCGCCGTCTACGAGCAGTACTTC.